This TCR beta chain stems from a study of T cell responses to AZD1222 COVID-19 vaccine. Sequenced by immunoSEQ multiplex PCR; TCRdb stores in-frame clones only, minus some. The sample contains some 160,000 clones, around nine tenths of which appear only once. Study-wide points: Elevations in Spike-specific TCR breadth and depth followed administration of two AZD1222 doses. It should be noted that donors were predominantly white British and more often female, and clonal diversity was possibly underestimated.

Deletions cut 6 bases from V and 6 bases from J, with 18 bases between. This CDR3 is 15 amino acids long. Germline loops: CDR1 MNHEY, CDR2 SMNVEV (reference sequence). With regard to this clone: Its specificity is unknown.

The source material was peripheral blood, sampled 28 days after the second AZD1222 dose. The J gene is TRBJ1-5, the V gene TRBV27; weak D call: TRBD1 (6 bases). This receptor was taken from an adult who received the AZD1222 COVID-19 vaccine. The chain's CDR3 is CASSPTWGASQPQHF. The CDR3, as DNA: TGTGCCAGCAGCCCAACGTGGGGGGCCTCTCAGCCCCAGCATTTT.